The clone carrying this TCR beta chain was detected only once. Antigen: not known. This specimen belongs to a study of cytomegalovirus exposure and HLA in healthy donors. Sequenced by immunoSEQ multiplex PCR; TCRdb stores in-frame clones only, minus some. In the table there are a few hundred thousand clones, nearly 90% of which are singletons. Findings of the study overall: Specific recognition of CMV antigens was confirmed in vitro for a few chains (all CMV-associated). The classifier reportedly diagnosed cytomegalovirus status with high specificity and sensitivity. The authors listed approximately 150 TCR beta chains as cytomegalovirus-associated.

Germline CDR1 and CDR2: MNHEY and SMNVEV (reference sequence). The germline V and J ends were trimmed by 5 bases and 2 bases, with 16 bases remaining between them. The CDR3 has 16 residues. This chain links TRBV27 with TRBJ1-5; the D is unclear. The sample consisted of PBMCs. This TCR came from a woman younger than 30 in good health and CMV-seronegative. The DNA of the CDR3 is TGTGCCAGCAGTGACATGAAGATATCGGGCAATCAGCCCCAGCATTTT. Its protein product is CASSDMKISGNQPQHF.